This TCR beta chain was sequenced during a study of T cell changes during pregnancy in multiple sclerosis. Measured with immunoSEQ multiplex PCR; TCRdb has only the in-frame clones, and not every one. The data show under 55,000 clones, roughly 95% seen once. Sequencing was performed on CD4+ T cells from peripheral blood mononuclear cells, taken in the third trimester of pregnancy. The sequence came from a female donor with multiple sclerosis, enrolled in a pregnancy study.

The CDR3 region has the DNA TGTGCCAGCAGAAAACTAGTCCCAATTACCGGGGAGCTGTTTTTT. This codes for CASRKLVPITGELFF. The chain is built from TRBV6-5 and TRBJ2-2, with D tentatively TRBD2 (5 bases). The CDR3 runs to 15 residues. V lost 6 bases to trimming and J lost 5 bases, with 16 bases between them. The V gene's germline CDR1 is MNHEY and CDR2 SVGAGI.